One T cell receptor beta chain is described in this entry. CDR3 length: 17 amino acids. With 3 bases removed from V and 0 bases from J, the gap between germline ends came to 14 bases. Germline-derived CDR1 and CDR2 are LGHNA and YSLEER. This sample was included in a study of T-cell reconstitution after alpha-beta-depleted transplantation in children. Unique molecular identifiers were incorporated during preparation of the TCRbeta library. TCRdb called the PCR reads again in MiXCR, with one record for every CDR3 protein. There are 490,000 or so distinct CDR3 sequences in the sample; around an eighth occur only once, and about 5.4% lies in the top ten.

This receptor was identified in a human donor who donated a stem cell graft to a child with combined immunodeficiency. The source was PBMCs from the stem cell graft donor, collected from the stem cell graft. This chain joins TRBV4-3 and TRBJ2-2, with D possibly TRBD2 on 6 matching bases. The CDR3 protein is CASSHHRWGANTGELFF. CDR3 nucleotide sequence: TGCGCCAGCAGCCATCATAGATGGGGGGCGAACACCGGGGAGCTGTTTTTT.